This TCR beta chain came from a study of identical twins (TCRdb year 2016). In terms of the full investigation: The study deep-sequenced TCR alpha and beta repertoires from monozygotic twins, unrelated adults of various ages and cord blood to test whether fetal clonotypes persist. To rule out contamination, replicate twin experiments were performed at different times with different library preparation protocols. What the research found in general, with its limitations: Excess twin sharing in beta out-of-frame sequences was weaker because fewer shared sequences lowered the signal-to-noise ratio. Abundant cord blood beta clonotypes had fewer insertions, young adult naive repertoires showed a similar but weaker trend, and memory repertoires showed no such trend. Conclusions relied on cross-sectional statistical analysis, since the same donors could not be followed over many years. Out-of-frame TCR alpha sequences shared between twins showed an excess of low generation-probability sequences compared with coincidental sharing between unrelated individuals. Zero-insertion analyses could be partly confounded by invariant T cells such as MAIT and iNKT, though diverse VJ usage argued against such confounding for most clonotypes. Recombination models systematically underestimated out-of-frame TCR alpha sharing in monozygotic twins but agreed with sharing between unrelated individuals.

This clonotype was observed a handful of times. Its specific antigen is unknown. The record has no base qualities; no much larger clone is one base away. The trim is 5 bases for V and 4 bases for J, with a gap of 14 bases between the germline ends. From the cysteine through the phenylalanine, the CDR3 covers 14 amino acids. Just the 42-base CDR3 DNA is kept, in frame starting at base 1. The library came from 5' RACE. Instrument used: Illumina HiSeq 2000. Template switching added a universal primer binding site, and the final cDNA carried a unique molecular identifier that allowed TCR cDNA molecules to be counted accurately. First-strand cDNA for TCR alpha and beta chains was synthesized from specific primers in the conserved constant-segment region. Each cDNA library was double barcoded, with a SMART-Mk sample barcode plus Illumina barcodes, to control for contamination. TruSeq adapter sequences, together with Illumina sample barcodes, were added in two successive PCR steps. The TCR alpha and beta cDNA libraries were sequenced on the Illumina HiSeq platform using custom primers. Per the authors' processing: Unique molecular identifiers were extracted from raw reads with MiGEC, and CDR3 positions were determined with MiXCR. For each individual, recombination models were inferred using an EM algorithm with the repgenHMM and IGoR tools. The analysis of shared clonotypes was done with the tcR package in R, with sharing normalized by the product of cloneset sizes. Out-of-frame nonproductive sequences were analyzed to study raw recombination free of thymic and clonal selection effects. The public reads were run again by TCRdb, first through fastp at Q25 and then through MiXCR, and only productive beta chains were kept. Rows are combined by CDR3 protein, so each entry shows the most common genes and DNA. Here the V and J calls rest on TCRdb's processing, not on the authors' analysis. This sample holds 690,000 or so distinct CDR3 sequences; 8.6% were observed only once. The ten largest clones add up to 0.98% of the sample.

Only healthy Caucasian donors were included. The twin cohort consisted of three pairs of female monozygotic twins, all aged 18 to 29 years. Peripheral blood mononuclear cells were the source from which RNA for the TCR libraries was isolated. These same records also appear under a second study, on yellow fever vaccine responses in identical twins. The second study also describes: According to the authors, in identical twins the way T cells responded to vaccination appeared partly convergent and partly personalized. The study precisely tracked vaccine-responding T cell clones in identical twins.

The sample taken for sequencing was PBMCs. Recombination joined TRBV12-3 or TRBV12-4 with TRBJ2-5; the D gene is possibly TRBD1, with 5 bases matching. This receptor was taken from a woman between 18 and 29 years old in good health. The DNA sequence follows: TGTGCCAGCAGTCAGGCAGGGAAGGTAGAGACCCAGTACTTC. Translation gives CASSQAGKVETQYF.